This is a list of T cell receptor beta chains from one sample in a study of blood T cell repertoires in COVID-19. Using immunoSEQ multiplex PCR, the repertoire was profiled, and TCRdb retains in-frame clones only, with some absent. Of under 300,000 clones listed, about 85% are singletons. Sequenced input: peripheral blood. The source is a human donor in a cohort sampled during active COVID-19. Both conserved end residues are part of each CDR3. The size of a clone is reported for some rows only, either as once, few or many, or as a class for expanded clones.

>TRBJ2-1|TRBV7-2|-
CASSLFLADYNEQFF
>TRBJ1-6|TRBV27|-
CASSPKTGSFNSPLHF
>TRBJ2-7|TRBV29-1|-
CSVQLGTPLWYEQYF
>TRBJ1-1|TRBV19|-
CASADRGQSNTEAFF
>TRBJ2-3|TRBV28|once
CATLGQGFGDTQYF
>TRBJ2-7|TRBV10-3|-
CAISRDRPHYEQYF
>TRBJ1-5|TRBV2|-
CASRTGLGQPQHF
>TRBJ1-1|TRBV7-2|-
CASSPRGGWTEAFF
>TRBJ2-3|TRBV9|-
CASSVAISGPDSTQYF
>TRBJ1-5|TRBV27|-
CASSLSFVGGQPQHF
>TRBJ2-1|TRBV12-5|-
CASGSGRAYNEQFF
>TRBJ1-2|TRBV6-2/TRBV6-3|-
CASSYLSGRDSEGYTF
>TRBJ2-7|TRBV29-1|-
CSVEGTSGGTYEQYF
>TRBJ2-7|TRBV28|-
CASSWDRRHEQYF
>TRBJ2-1|TRBV18|-
CASSTGSGNEQFF
>TRBJ2-3|TRBV27|-
CASGGLGLVPSTDTQYF
>TRBJ2-1|TRBV7-9|-
CASSQAVGQFSEQFF
>TRBJ1-1|TRBV11-2|-
CASSRPTGPTEAFF
>TRBJ2-7|TRBV27|-
CASSLAGAPHEQYF
>TRBJ2-1|TRBV20-1|-
CSASPTSGYNEQFF
>TRBJ2-5|TRBV7-2|-
CASSAIVAGNQETQYF
>TRBJ2-5|TRBV5-4|-
CASSPGRLAGVRAETQYF
>TRBJ2-3|TRBV6-5|-
CASRTSGTDTQYF
>TRBJ2-1|TRBV14|-
CASSQPRVGGAYNEQFF